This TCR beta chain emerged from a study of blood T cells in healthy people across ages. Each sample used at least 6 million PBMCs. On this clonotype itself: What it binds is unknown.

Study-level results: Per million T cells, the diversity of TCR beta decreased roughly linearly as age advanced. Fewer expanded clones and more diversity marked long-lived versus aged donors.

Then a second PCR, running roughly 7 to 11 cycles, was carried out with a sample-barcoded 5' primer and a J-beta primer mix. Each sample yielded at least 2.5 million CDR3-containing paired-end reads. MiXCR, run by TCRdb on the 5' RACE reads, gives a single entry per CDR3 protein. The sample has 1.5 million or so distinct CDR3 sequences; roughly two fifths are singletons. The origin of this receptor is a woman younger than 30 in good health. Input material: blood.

In DNA form, the CDR3 reads TGTGCCAGCAGCCAAGATCTGGTAGCGGGAGTCCGGAGGTTCTTC. It encodes CASSQDLVAGVRRFF. The rearrangement joins TRBV3-1 to TRBJ2-1; the match to TRBD2 covers 9 bases. V lost 0 bases to trimming and J lost 15 bases; unmatched junction nucleotides: 12. This CDR3 has 15 amino acids. Looked up from germline, CDR1 is LGHDT and CDR2 is YNNKEL (reference sequence).